These 20 T cell receptor beta chains originate from one sample sequenced in a study of cytotoxic CD8 clonotypes in ibrutinib-treated CLL (dated by TCRdb to 2020 to 2023). Receptor amplification or capture employed the immunoSEQ multiplex PCR assay. Held by TCRdb, this immuneACCESS table contains in-frame sequences only and omits some clones. Under half of the omission traces to an unresolved V gene where checked; the cause of the rest is unknown. The sample data list some 300,000 clones, and just under 80% of these were observed just once. The ten largest clones take up 5.5% to 8% of the sample. This material consisted of PBMCs, taken before ibrutinib treatment. These receptors all come from a human donor with chronic lymphocytic leukemia.

This chain uses TRBV6-5 with TRBJ2-5, with 10 bases aligning to TRBD1. Germline V gene lookup returns CDR1 MNHEY and CDR2 SVGAGI. Trimming cost V 4 bases and J 7 bases; bases outside gene matches: 12. This CDR3 comprises 16 residues. The chain's CDR3 is CASSSGQGRHGGTQYF. The CDR3, as DNA: TGTGCCAGCAGTTCGGGACAGGGGAGGCACGGCGGGACCCAGTACTTC.

The gene calls are TRBV7-8 and TRBJ2-2; D unclear. Germline-derived CDR1 and CDR2 are SGHVS and FQNEAQ. V was pared by 4 bases and J by 6 bases, with 18 bases between. This CDR3 is 16 amino acids long. The DNA for the CDR3 is TGTGCCAGCAGCTCCCGCTTAGGAGACAAGGCCGGGGAGCTGTTTTTT. Its translation is CASSSRLGDKAGELFF.

This clone was seen a handful of times. The chain recombines TRBV27 with TRBJ1-2; tentatively, D is TRBD1 (5 bases). Trimming pared 10 bases from V and 0 bases from J, leaving 18 bases between. There are 15 residues in the CDR3. Germline V lookup: CDR1 MNHEY, CDR2 SMNVEV (reference sequence). The CDR3, as DNA: TGTGCCACTTCGCTTGGGTCGACAGCTAACTATGGCTACACCTTC. Amino acids: CATSLGSTANYGYTF.

The genes are TRBV27 and TRBJ2-7; tentatively, D is TRBD2 (6 bases). The CDR3 is 15 amino acids. V was pared by 4 bases and J by 2 bases, with 15 bases between. The germline gives CDR1 MNHEY, CDR2 SMNVEV (reference sequence). The CDR3: CASSSRGGVTYEQYF. The CDR3, as DNA: TGTGCCAGCAGTTCCCGGGGAGGAGTAACCTACGAGCAGTACTTC.

The chain has TRBV5-1 and TRBJ1-4; D not resolved. This CDR3 is built from 17 residues. CDR1 is SGHRS and CDR2 is YFSETQ in the germline V gene. V lost 0 bases and J lost 3, with 15 bases in between. CDR3 nucleotides: TGCGCCAGCAGCTTGGGCGTAAGAACGGCGGCTAATGAAAAACTGTTTTTT. Protein product: CASSLGVRTAANEKLFF.

The V gene is TRBV29-1, the J gene TRBJ1-1; TRBD1 matches at 9 bases. The CDR3 loop spans 13 amino acids. V lost 7 bases and J lost 5; bases outside the gene matches: 8. The germline gives CDR1 SQVTM, CDR2 ANQGSEA. The CDR3 here is CSGTQGAVTEAFF. CDR3 DNA sequence: TGCAGCGGTACACAGGGGGCGGTTACTGAAGCTTTCTTT.

The V gene is TRBV30, the J gene TRBJ1-2, with D possibly being TRBD1 (6 bases). Germline V CDR1 and CDR2: GTSNPN, SVGIG (reference sequence). The CDR3 spans 13 residues. The V end was cut by 4 bases, the J end by 5 bases, with 14 bases between. Here the CDR3 reads CAWTRTGTYGYTF. In DNA, the CDR3 is TGTGCCTGGACTAGAACAGGGACATATGGCTACACCTTC.

The rearrangement joins TRBV5-1 to TRBJ2-1, with 8 bases that match TRBD2. Per germline, CDR1 SGHRS and CDR2 YFSETQ. Losses at the gene ends were 3 bases for V and 1 base for J; bases not matched to a gene: 15. The CDR3 consists of 19 residues. CDR3 sequence (DNA): TGCGCCAGCAGCTCCCCAGGGAGCGGGAGTACTATTTCCTACAATGAGCAGTTCTTC. It codes for CASSSPGSGSTISYNEQFF.

This chain connects TRBV7-9 to TRBJ2-7, with no clear D. Germline CDR1 reads SEHNR; CDR2 reads FQNEAQ (reference sequence). The V end lost 8 bases, the J end lost 0 bases, and 14 bases lay between the germline ends. CDR3 length equals 14 residues. The CDR3 region is CASAGLVSSYEQYF. CDR3 coding DNA: TGTGCCAGCGCTGGGCTCGTGAGCTCCTACGAGCAGTACTTC.

The genes are TRBV19 and TRBJ2-2; D may be TRBD1 (6 bases). The CDR3 is 15 residues long. CDR1 and CDR2 (germline): LNHDA, SQIVND (reference sequence). Trimming left V 1 base short and J 7 bases short, with 13 bases between. This CDR3 reads CASSIGGDRHGELFF. The CDR3 coding sequence is TGTGCCAGTAGTATAGGGGGTGACAGGCACGGGGAGCTGTTTTTT.

There are many counts of this clone. The V call is TRBV9, the J call TRBJ2-1; 7 bases map to TRBD2. The length of the CDR3 is 13 residues. Germline CDR1 SGDLS, CDR2 YYNGEE. V lost 0 bases and J lost 9; bases outside the gene matches: 3. Written as DNA, the CDR3 is TGTGCCAGCAGCGTAGTGGGGGGGAGTGAGCAGTTCTTC. This gives the protein CASSVVGGSEQFF. Supplemented by reference TRBV9 and TRBJ2-1, the full variable domain reads DSGVTQTPKHLITATGQRVTLRCSPRSGDLSVYWYQQSLDQGLQFLIQYYNGEERAKGNILERFSAQQFPDLHSELNLSSLELGDSALYFCASSVVGGSEQFFGPGTRLTVL.

This clone was seen once. The rearrangement joins TRBV5-6 to TRBJ1-2; no reliable D call. Germline assignment: CDR1 SGHDT and CDR2 YYEEEE. V was clipped by 0 bases and J by 3 bases, with 12 bases between them. The CDR3 runs 15 residues. CDR3 sequence (DNA): TGTGCCAGCAGCTTGGCCGGGCAGGAACACTATGGCTACACCTTC. It translates to CASSLAGQEHYGYTF.

This clone was counted between two and nine times. The chain combines TRBV4-2 with TRBJ1-3, with D perhaps matching TRBD1 (6 bases). CDR1 LGHNA and CDR2 YNFKEQ come from the germline V gene. Trimming took 4 bases from V and 0 from J, leaving 10 bases between them. This CDR3 region has 15 residues. The CDR3 protein is CASSRVDSSGNTIYF. Written as DNA, the CDR3 is TGTGCCAGCAGCCGGGTGGACAGCTCTGGAAACACCATATATTTT.

The chain has TRBV7-9 and TRBJ1-5; 9 bases map to TRBD1. The V gene's germline CDR1 is SEHNR and CDR2 FQNEAQ (reference sequence). The CDR3 sequence is 14 residues long. V was pared by 5 bases and J by 5 bases, with 4 bases of the junction left unmatched. The CDR3 DNA follows: TGTGCCAGCAGCCCAACAGGGGGCGATCAGCCCCAGCATTTT. As protein: CASSPTGGDQPQHF.

This clone was observed a single time. This chain joins TRBV27 and TRBJ1-2; 7 nucleotides line up with TRBD1. The V gene's germline CDR1 is MNHEY and CDR2 SMNVEV (reference sequence). CDR3 length: 13 residues. Germline trimming cut 0 bases from V and 8 bases from J; bases unmatched to any gene: 3. The CDR3 region has the DNA TGTGCCAGCAGTTTATCTACAGGGGTGGGCTACACCTTC. Protein sequence: CASSLSTGVGYTF.

This CDR3 is CASSYRDRASYEQYF. The CDR3 DNA reads TGTGCCAGCAGTTACCGGGACAGGGCCTCCTACGAGCAGTACTTC. V gene TRBV27 combines with J gene TRBJ2-7; the match to TRBD1 covers 9 bases. V shed 4 bases and J 0 bases; nucleotides not matched to a gene: 4. CDR1 is MNHEY and CDR2 is SMNVEV in the germline V gene (reference sequence). The CDR3 runs to 15 residues.

The rearrangement joins TRBV6-5 to TRBJ1-1; D is unclear. This CDR3 region has 13 residues. Trimming pared 5 bases from V and 4 bases from J, leaving 11 bases between. Germline values: CDR1 MNHEY, CDR2 SVGAGI. The chain's CDR3 is CASSALGSTEAFF. In nucleotides, the CDR3 is TGTGCCAGCAGTGCCCTTGGGAGCACTGAAGCTTTCTTT.

This sequence joins TRBV10-1 and TRBJ2-7, with 7 bases identical to TRBD1. Losses at the gene ends were 6 bases for V and 2 bases for J; bases not matched to a gene: 16. From germline, CDR1 is WNHNN and CDR2 SYGVQD (reference sequence). The CDR3 contains 17 residues. CDR3 in DNA: TGCGCCAGCAGCCCACTAGAGACAGGGCTGTTTCCCTACGAGCAGTACTTC. Residues: CASSPLETGLFPYEQYF.

V gene TRBV7-9 combines with J gene TRBJ2-2; D is unresolved. The V gene's germline CDR1 is SEHNR and CDR2 FQNEAQ (reference sequence). The CDR3 extends over 14 amino acids. Trimming pared 1 base from V and 4 bases from J, leaving 7 bases between. In DNA form, the CDR3 reads TGTGCCAGCAGCTTAGTCCTTCGCACCGGGGAGCTGTTTTTT. Translating gives CASSLVLRTGELFF.

The chain joins TRBV7-8 to TRBJ2-3; 10 bases are shared with TRBD2. The CDR3 covers 17 residues. The germline V gene encodes CDR1 SGHVS and CDR2 FQNEAQ. The ends lost 2 bases at V and 0 bases at J; junction bases unmatched: 5. The CDR3 nucleotides are TGTGCCAGCAGCTTAAAAGCGGGAGGGATGAGCACAGATACGCAGTATTTT. Translated: CASSLKAGGMSTDTQYF.